A selection of T cell receptor beta chains follows, all from one sample in a study of shared clonotypes between healthy human individuals. Data came from immunoSEQ multiplex PCR; TCRdb stores just in-frame clones and leaves some out. This table holds over a million clones, roughly 96% found once. The sequencing sample was made of naive CD4+ T cells sorted from blood. Receptors originate from a young man in good health. Both conserved end residues are part of each CDR3. The D gene is left open where the match is weak. Clone size is shown for a subset of rows, as once, few, many or a class of expanded clone.

d_call,clone_size,j_call,v_call,cdr3_aa,cdr3_nt
TRBD1,.,TRBJ1-2,TRBV19,CASSVQGQGLRGYTF,TGTGCCAGTAGCGTACAGGGACAGGGGTTGCGTGGCTACACCTTC
TRBD1,once,TRBJ2-7,TRBV7-9,CASSISGTGPYEQYF,TGTGCCAGCAGTATTTCCGGGACAGGGCCTTACGAGCAGTACTTC
TRBD1,.,TRBJ1-1,TRBV2,CASRDRGGTTEAFF,TGTGCCAGCAGGGACAGGGGGGGGACCACTGAAGCTTTCTTT
.,.,TRBJ2-2,TRBV7-6,CASSHYTGNTGELFF,TGTGCCAGCAGCCACTATACAGGGAACACCGGGGAGCTGTTTTTT
.,.,TRBJ1-2,TRBV18,CASSPLPGYGYTF,TGTGCCAGCTCACCTCTACCGGGCTACGGCTACACCTTC
TRBD2,.,TRBJ2-5,TRBV4-1,CASSPREREGYETQYF,TGCGCCAGCAGCCCCCGCGAAAGGGAGGGCTATGAGACCCAGTACTTC
TRBD2,.,TRBJ2-1,TRBV18,CASSLKLAGGSDEQFF,TGTGCCAGCTCGCTTAAACTAGCGGGAGGGTCGGATGAGCAGTTCTTC
TRBD1,.,TRBJ1-1,TRBV15,CATSKSDRGRITTMNTEAFF,TGTGCCACCAGCAAATCGGACAGGGGGCGAATCACCACTATGAACACTGAAGCTTTCTTT
.,.,TRBJ2-3,TRBV7-9,CASRSGDTQYF,TGTGCCAGCAGGTCAGGGGATACGCAGTATTTT
TRBD2,.,TRBJ2-7,TRBV29-1,CSVSGTSGARAYEQYF,TGCAGCGTGTCCGGGACTAGCGGAGCCCGAGCCTACGAGCAGTACTTC
TRBD1,.,TRBJ1-1,TRBV15,CATSRGDRGTEAFF,TGTGCCACCAGCAGAGGAGACAGGGGTACTGAAGCTTTCTTT
.,.,TRBJ2-7,TRBV9,CASSATGWSYEQYF,TGTGCCAGCAGCGCTACGGGGTGGTCCTACGAGCAGTACTTC
.,.,TRBJ2-2,TRBV27,CASSPRTNGGELFF,TGTGCCAGCAGTCCGCGGACTAACGGCGGGGAGCTGTTTTTT
TRBD1,.,TRBJ2-5,TRBV10-3,CAISEDRVRETQYF,TGTGCCATCAGTGAAGACAGGGTAAGAGAGACCCAGTACTTC
.,.,TRBJ2-7,TRBV5-8,CASSFYLRSSYEQYF,TGTGCCAGCAGCTTTTACCTTAGGAGCTCCTACGAGCAGTACTTC
.,.,TRBJ2-1,TRBV6-1,CASRGPRGENEQFF,TGTGCCAGCAGAGGGCCCCGGGGCGAGAATGAGCAGTTCTTC
.,.,TRBJ1-2,TRBV19,CASSMGGSYGYTF,TGTGCCAGTAGTATGGGGGGATCCTATGGCTACACCTTC
TRBD1,.,TRBJ1-2,TRBV9,CASSKGQGNYGYTF,TGTGCCAGCAGCAAAGGACAGGGAAACTATGGCTACACCTTC
TRBD2,.,TRBJ2-5,TRBV18,CASSPSGSGQETQYF,TGTGCCAGCTCGCCTAGCGGGTCTGGTCAAGAGACCCAGTACTTC
.,.,TRBJ2-1,TRBV7-2,CASSLEPQGLGNEQFF,TGTGCCAGCAGCTTAGAACCACAGGGCCTTGGAAATGAGCAGTTCTTC
TRBD2,.,TRBJ2-3,TRBV9,CASSFGLATDTQYF,TGTGCCAGCAGCTTTGGACTAGCCACAGATACGCAGTATTTT
.,.,TRBJ2-3,TRBV27,CASSFSGAVKYF,TGTGCCAGCAGTTTTTCCGGGGCCGTAAAGTATTTT
.,.,TRBJ2-1,TRBV21-1,CASSKEWEEHPYNEQFF,TGTGCCAGCAGCAAAGAATGGGAGGAGCACCCGTACAATGAGCAGTTCTTC
.,.,TRBJ1-1,TRBV9,CASSDGINTEAFF,TGTGCCAGCAGCGACGGGATAAACACTGAAGCTTTCTTT
.,.,TRBJ2-7,TRBV10-3,CAISESLREQYF,TGTGCCATCAGTGAGTCACTCCGAGAGCAGTACTTC
TRBD2,.,TRBJ2-3,TRBV2,CASSLGTSGTDTQYF,TGTGCCAGCAGTCTAGGGACTAGCGGCACAGATACGCAGTATTTT
.,.,TRBJ1-3,TRBV27,CASSIRASGNTIYF,TGTGCCAGCAGCATCCGGGCATCTGGAAACACCATATATTTT
.,once,TRBJ1-5,TRBV10-2,CAHNQPQHF,TGCGCTCACAATCAGCCCCAGCATTTT
TRBD2,.,TRBJ2-7,TRBV4-3,CASSQVVAGAYEQYF,TGCGCCAGCAGCCAAGTGGTGGCGGGGGCCTACGAGCAGTACTTC
TRBD2,.,TRBJ2-1,TRBV4-1,CASSPLGLAGRQFF,TGCGCCAGCAGCCCCTTGGGACTAGCGGGACGACAGTTCTTC
TRBD1,.,TRBJ1-2,TRBV29-1,CSVTNAPGTVGYTF,TGCAGCGTTACTAACGCCCCGGGGACAGTTGGCTACACCTTC
.,.,TRBJ2-7,TRBV18,CASSPPIPASTYEQYF,TGTGCCAGCTCACCACCAATCCCGGCGAGCACCTACGAGCAGTACTTC
.,.,TRBJ2-5,TRBV5-1,CASSLGWGTQYF,TGCGCCAGCAGCCTGGGGTGGGGTACCCAGTACTTC
TRBD1,.,TRBJ2-1,TRBV7-9,CASSNRGQGKLMYNEQFF,TGTGCCAGCAGCAACAGGGGGCAGGGGAAACTAATGTACAATGAGCAGTTCTTC
.,.,TRBJ2-5,TRBV6-1,CASSESLSGETQYF,TGTGCCAGCAGTGAAAGTCTATCGGGGGAGACCCAGTACTTC
.,.,TRBJ2-1,TRBV2,CASVAQWDEQFF,TGTGCCAGCGTGGCACAGTGGGATGAGCAGTTCTTC
.,.,TRBJ2-7,TRBV7-9,CASSSHRDGEQYF,TGTGCCAGCAGCTCCCACAGGGATGGCGAGCAGTACTTC
.,.,TRBJ2-7,TRBV10-1,CASSPNTVSYEQYF,TGCGCCAGCAGCCCCAATACAGTCTCCTACGAGCAGTACTTC
.,.,TRBJ2-7,TRBV5-5,CASSLEWPYEQYF,TGTGCCAGCAGCTTGGAATGGCCCTACGAGCAGTACTTC
.,.,TRBJ2-2,TRBV19,CASSMIWTGELFF,TGTGCCAGTAGTATGATCTGGACCGGGGAGCTGTTTTTT
TRBD1,once,TRBJ2-2,TRBV15,CATSTRQGTGELFF,TGTGCCACCAGCACCCGACAGGGGACCGGGGAGCTGTTTTTT
.,.,TRBJ2-3,TRBV29-1,CSALGGERPASTDTQYF,TGCAGCGCCCTGGGAGGTGAGCGGCCTGCGAGCACAGATACGCAGTATTTT
.,.,TRBJ2-1,TRBV5-1,CASRDVGRSYNEQFF,TGCGCCAGCAGGGATGTGGGCCGCTCCTACAATGAGCAGTTCTTC
.,.,TRBJ2-7,TRBV6-6,CASRAQSYEQYF,TGTGCCAGCCGCGCACAGAGCTACGAGCAGTACTTC
.,.,TRBJ1-5,TRBV5-5,CASSLGQDYQPQHF,TGTGCCAGCAGCTTGGGCCAGGACTATCAGCCCCAGCATTTT
.,.,TRBJ1-1,TRBV19,CASSVGRTMNTEAFF,TGTGCCAGTAGTGTCGGACGGACCATGAACACTGAAGCTTTCTTT
.,.,TRBJ2-7,TRBV5-5,CASSPRPTYEQYF,TGTGCCAGCAGCCCCCGTCCGACCTACGAGCAGTACTTC
.,.,TRBJ2-7,TRBV6-1,CASNLALAYEQYF,TGTGCCAGCAATCTCGCGTTGGCCTACGAGCAGTACTTC
.,.,TRBJ2-7,TRBV19,CASSPLRVKPYEQYF,TGTGCCAGTAGTCCCCTTCGTGTGAAACCCTACGAGCAGTACTTC
.,once,TRBJ2-7,TRBV4-1,CASSQEGYEQYF,TGCGCCAGCAGCCAAGAAGGCTACGAGCAGTACTTC
.,.,TRBJ2-7,TRBV7-9,CASNNPRLKGGGLEQYF,TGTGCCAGCAACAATCCGAGGTTGAAGGGAGGGGGCCTCGAGCAGTACTTC
.,.,TRBJ2-7,TRBV18,CASSPAFAYEQYF,TGTGCCAGCTCACCGGCCTTTGCCTACGAGCAGTACTTC